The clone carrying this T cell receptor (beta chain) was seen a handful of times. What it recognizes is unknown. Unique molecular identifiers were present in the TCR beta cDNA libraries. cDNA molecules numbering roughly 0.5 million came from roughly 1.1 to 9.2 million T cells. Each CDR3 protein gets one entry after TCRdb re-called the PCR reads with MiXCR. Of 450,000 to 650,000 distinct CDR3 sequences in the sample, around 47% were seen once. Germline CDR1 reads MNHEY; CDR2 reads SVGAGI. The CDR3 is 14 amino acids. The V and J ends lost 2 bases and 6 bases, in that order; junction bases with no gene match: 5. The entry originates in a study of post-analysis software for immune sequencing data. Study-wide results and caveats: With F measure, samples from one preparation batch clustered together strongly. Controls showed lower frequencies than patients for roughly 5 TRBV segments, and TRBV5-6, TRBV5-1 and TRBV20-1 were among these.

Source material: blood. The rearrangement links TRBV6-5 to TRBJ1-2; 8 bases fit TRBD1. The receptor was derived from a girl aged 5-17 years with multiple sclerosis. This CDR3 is CASSYEDRVNGYTF. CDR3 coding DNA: TGTGCCAGCAGTTACGAGGACAGGGTGAATGGCTACACCTTC.